This TCR beta chain was captured by sequencing in a study of immune cell composition in non-small cell lung cancer. Study-level points and caveats: Lung adenocarcinomas had lower top 10 clone scores and clonality than squamous tumours. Tumour-associated clones >0.5% occurred in under 40% of adenocarcinomas, roughly 80% of squamous. Tumour TCR-beta clonality was not significantly tied to smoking pack-years.

Germline-derived CDR1 and CDR2 are SGHVS and FNYEAQ. J lost 3 bases, V lost 5 bases, and 4 bases had no gene match. CDR3 length: 15 amino acids. Clones were sequenced by immunoSEQ multiplex PCR, and TCRdb holds only the in-frame ones, with some missing. This sample has around 10,000 clones, with around 64% found just once. In this sample, this clone turned up a few times. Its antigen is as yet unknown. This chain links TRBV7-6 with TRBJ1-5; 10 bases line up with TRBD1. Sequenced sample: lung tumor tissue. This receptor was identified in a human donor with non-small cell lung cancer. The CDR3: CASSQGQGLNQPQHF. CDR3 bases: TGTGCCAGCAGCCAGGGACAGGGGCTCAATCAGCCCCAGCATTTT.